The 15 T cell receptor beta chains below come from one sample, sequenced in a study of cytomegalovirus exposure and HLA in healthy donors (dated by TCRdb to between 2016 and 2019). Libraries were prepared through the immunoSEQ multiplex PCR assay. For the multiplex PCR, a mixture combining 60 forward primers for TCR Vbeta segments and 13 reverse primers for TCR Jbeta segments was used. Here the immuneACCESS table is served through TCRdb, limited to in-frame sequences with V and J called. Missing clones are a known gap in these copies; in checked studies unresolved V genes cover under half, and the rest lacks a known reason. In this sample the table shows some 140,000 clones, over 60% of which occur a single time. The ten biggest clones cover roughly 4.2% of the sample. Sequencing was carried out using PBMCs. Receptors originate from a woman aged 40-49 years in good health and CMV-seronegative.

The chain uses TRBV7-8 and TRBJ1-2; TRBD1 might be the D (5 bases). Per the germline V gene, CDR1 is SGHVS and CDR2 is FQNEAQ. The V and J ends lost 1 base and 6 bases respectively, with 12 bases between them. This CDR3 has 14 residues. CDR3 in DNA: TGTGCCAGCAGCTTAGAAGTCGGACATAATGGCTACACCTTC. Translating gives CASSLEVGHNGYTF.

This clone turned up a few times. The genes are TRBV7-6 and TRBJ1-5; no firm D call. V dropped 1 base and J dropped 5 bases, with 9 bases sitting between them. CDR1 and CDR2 (germline): SGHVS, FNYEAQ. The CDR3 loop spans 14 amino acids. The CDR3 reads CASSLGGPDQPQHF. The CDR3 bases are TGTGCCAGCAGCTTAGGAGGCCCGGATCAGCCCCAGCATTTT.

The chain combines TRBV9 with TRBJ2-2, with D maybe TRBD2 (6 bases). V was trimmed by 2 bases and J by 6 bases, leaving 11 bases between them. The CDR3 loop spans 14 amino acids. Germline CDR1 SGDLS, CDR2 YYNGEE. The CDR3 nucleotides are TGTGCCAGCAGCGTGGCTGGGGGGTCCGGGGAGCTGTTTTTT. It specifies CASSVAGGSGELFF.

J is TRBJ2-7 and V is TRBV5-1; 8 nucleotides match TRBD1. This CDR3 has 13 amino acids. The germline CDR1 and CDR2 sequences are SGHRS and YFSETQ. J lost 7 bases, V lost 2 bases, and 5 bases had no gene match. CDR3: CASSLGRGREQYF. CDR3 nucleotides: TGCGCCAGCAGCTTAGGCAGGGGGCGTGAGCAGTACTTC.

The J gene is TRBJ2-7, the V gene TRBV28; weak D call: TRBD2 (6 bases). CDR1 MDHEN and CDR2 SYDVKM come from the germline V gene. The CDR3 runs 16 residues. V shed 2 bases and J shed 4 bases, with 18 bases lying between them. In nucleotides, the CDR3 is TGTGCCAGCAGTTTAGACCCCCTCTCGGGAGTTTACGAGCAGTACTTC. It translates to CASSLDPLSGVYEQYF.

This clone has a handful of counts. V is TRBV4-1 and J is TRBJ1-2; TRBD1 agrees at 9 bases. There are 15 residues in the CDR3. Looked up from germline, CDR1 is MGHRA and CDR2 is YSYEKL. V trimming: 4 bases; J trimming: 8 bases; junction bases outside the gene matches: 11. The CDR3 DNA sequence: TGCGCCAGCAGCCTTCCGACAGGGGGAACCTCGGGCTACACCTTC. Translated, it gives CASSLPTGGTSGYTF.

The chain couples TRBV11-2 to TRBJ2-7; D call uncertain. V was clipped by 0 bases and J by 7 bases, with 16 bases between them. Germline V gene sequence: CDR1 SGHAT, CDR2 FQNNGV. The CDR3 is 15 amino acids. CDR3 bases: TGTGCCAGCAGCTTAGAGGGCCGATTAACCTTTGAGCAGTACTTC. This encodes CASSLEGRLTFEQYF.

The chain has TRBV5-1 and TRBJ2-7; 7 bases are a match to TRBD2. CDR1 and CDR2 (germline): SGHRS, YFSETQ. This CDR3 has 17 amino acids. The trim removed 0 bases at V and 4 bases at J, leaving 13 bases unmatched. The DNA of the CDR3 is TGCGCCAGCAGCTTGGACCCCGCCGGGGGGACCGGTTACGAGCAGTACTTC. Its protein product is CASSLDPAGGTGYEQYF.

This clone has only one observation. V usage is TRBV29-1 and J usage is TRBJ1-2, with unresolved D. Germline V gene sequence: CDR1 SQVTM, CDR2 ANQGSEA. The CDR3 extends over 13 amino acids. Trimming took 8 bases from V and 0 from J, leaving 13 bases between them. The CDR3 nucleotides read TGCAGCTCCGAAGAGCAAGCTAACTATGGCTACACCTTC. Residues: CSSEEQANYGYTF.

This chain connects TRBV2 to TRBJ2-7; no clear D gene. V was pared by 4 bases and J by 3 bases, with 19 bases between. There are 16 residues in the CDR3. Germline-derived CDR1 and CDR2 are SNHLY and FYNNEI. The CDR3 DNA reads TGTGCCAGCAGTGGGCCAGGCCAGCTTTCTTACTACGAGCAGTACTTC. It yields the protein CASSGPGQLSYYEQYF.

This clone was counted a single time. The chain combines TRBV25-1 with TRBJ1-2, with 10 bases aligning to TRBD1. The ends lost 6 bases at V and 8 bases at J; junction bases unmatched: 6. This CDR3 has 13 residues. Germline V CDR1 and CDR2: MGHDK, SYGVNS. As DNA, the CDR3 is TGTGCCAGCAGCGAGACAGGGGGCTTAGGCTACACCTTC. Its protein product is CASSETGGLGYTF.

The chain employs TRBV29-1 and TRBJ2-7; D gene uncertain. This CDR3 has 11 residues. The V and J ends lost 4 bases and 3 bases respectively, with 7 bases between them. Germline V gene data show CDR1 as SQVTM and CDR2 as ANQGSEA. Here the CDR3 reads CSVAVSYEQYF. The CDR3 DNA follows: TGCAGCGTTGCCGTCAGCTACGAGCAGTACTTC.

The gene calls are TRBV4-2 and TRBJ2-5, with 7 bases aligning to TRBD2. With the DNA end fitting TRBJ2-7 better, the J assignment may be wrong. CDR1 is LGHNA, CDR2 YNFKEQ, per germline. This CDR3 spans 15 amino acids. The CDR3 loop reads CASSQDGGSSYEQYF. DNA for the CDR3: TGTGCCAGCAGCCAAGATGGCGGGAGCTCCTACGAGCAGTACTTC.

The rearrangement joins TRBV5-4 to TRBJ2-6; TRBD2 matches at 8 bases. V dropped 4 bases and J dropped 0; count of bases not matched to a gene: 0. Germline V CDR1 and CDR2: SGHNT, YYREEE (reference sequence). This CDR3 has 15 residues. CDR3 loop: CASSRGGSGANVLTF. CDR3 bases: TGTGCCAGCAGCCGGGGGGGCTCTGGGGCCAACGTCCTGACTTTC.

This clone was picked up a small number of times. The J gene is TRBJ1-4, the V gene TRBV4-2; no reliable D call. V was pared by 4 bases and J by 7 bases, with 19 bases between. Germline CDR1 is LGHNA and CDR2 is YNFKEQ. The CDR3 has 16 residues. The CDR3 nucleotides read TGTGCCAGCAGCCGGGTGGTTGGGGAGACGGGTGAAAAACTGTTTTTT. Protein: CASSRVVGETGEKLFF.